A selection of T cell receptor beta chains follows, all from one sample in a study of shared clonotypes between healthy human individuals. Profiling relied on immunoSEQ multiplex PCR, and the TCRdb table lists in-frame clones only, not all of them. Of 1.5 million to 1.9 million clones listed, roughly 98% were seen once; the top ten hold around 0.45%. The source material was naive CD4+ T cells sorted from blood. These receptors all come from a man aged 25-40 years in good health. Both conserved end residues are part of each CDR3. D genes are given only for firm matches. Clone size is shown for a subset of rows, as once, few, many or a class of expanded clone.

.	.	TRBJ1-3	TRBV4-2	CASSQVSSGSTTSGNTIYF	TGTGCCAGCAGCCAAGTCTCTTCGGGCAGCACTACCTCTGGAAACACCATATATTTT
.	TRBD1	TRBJ1-1	TRBV2	CASQGQVDTEAFF	TGTGCCAGCCAGGGACAGGTCGACACTGAAGCTTTCTTT
.	.	TRBJ2-1	TRBV28	CASSSGAAYNEQFF	TGTGCCAGCAGCTCCGGGGCAGCCTACAATGAGCAGTTCTTC
once	TRBD1	TRBJ2-1	TRBV6-1	CASSDPGGSFYNEQFF	TGTGCCAGCAGTGATCCAGGGGGTTCATTCTACAATGAGCAGTTCTTC
.	.	TRBJ2-7	TRBV28	CASKGQIYEQYF	TGTGCCAGCAAAGGACAGATCTACGAGCAGTACTTC
.	.	TRBJ1-1	TRBV14	CASSPTPGGTEAFF	TGTGCCAGCAGCCCGACTCCGGGGGGCACTGAAGCTTTCTTT
.	TRBD2	TRBJ2-1	TRBV5-1	CASSSGLERDNEQFF	TGCGCCAGCAGCTCGGGACTAGAAAGGGACAATGAGCAGTTCTTC
.	.	TRBJ1-2	TRBV10-3	CAISAGTLYGYTF	TGTGCCATCAGTGCGGGGACCCTCTATGGCTACACCTTC
.	TRBD1	TRBJ2-7	TRBV7-9	CASSPWDRVAYEQYF	TGTGCCAGCAGCCCCTGGGACAGGGTCGCCTACGAGCAGTACTTC
.	.	TRBJ2-7	TRBV19	CASSSRGLHSYEQYF	TGTGCCAGTAGTTCTCGGGGTCTTCACTCCTACGAGCAGTACTTC
.	TRBD2	TRBJ2-7	TRBV11-2	CASSHEPSGSREQYF	TGTGCCAGCAGTCATGAGCCTAGCGGGAGTCGGGAGCAGTACTTC
.	TRBD2	TRBJ2-7	TRBV27	CASSLYKLTSGRVGSYEQYF	TGTGCCAGCAGTTTATACAAATTGACTAGCGGGAGGGTCGGTTCCTACGAGCAGTACTTC
.	.	TRBJ2-5	TRBV6-5	CASSSTGYQETQYF	TGTGCCAGCAGTTCCACAGGGTACCAAGAGACCCAGTACTTC
.	.	TRBJ2-2	TRBV18	CASSLEQGNTGELFF	TGTGCCAGCTCACTCGAACAGGGGAACACCGGGGAGCTGTTTTTT
once	TRBD1	TRBJ2-6	TRBV5-4	CASSGTGAGANVLTF	TGTGCCAGCAGCGGGACAGGGGCTGGGGCCAACGTCCTGACTTTC
.	TRBD1	TRBJ2-7	TRBV18	CASSPRVSGQGFIEQYF	TGTGCCAGCTCACCGAGAGTGTCGGGACAGGGGTTTATCGAGCAGTACTTC
.	.	TRBJ2-3	TRBV20-1	CSAPRADTQYF	TGCAGTGCCCCCCGAGCCGATACGCAGTATTTT
.	.	TRBJ1-4	TRBV19	CASSTVEKLFF	TGTGCCAGTAGTACGGTGGAAAAACTGTTTTTT
.	TRBD1	TRBJ1-2	TRBV5-1	CASSRGQRDDGYTF	TGCGCCAGCAGCCGGGGACAGCGGGATGATGGCTACACCTTC
.	.	TRBJ1-2	TRBV30	CAWRSTLVYGYTF	TGTGCCTGGAGATCTACATTAGTTTATGGCTACACCTTC
few	.	TRBJ2-5	TRBV5-1	CASSLQIQETQYF	TGCGCCAGCAGCTTACAGATTCAAGAGACCCAGTACTTC
.	TRBD1	TRBJ1-2	TRBV9	CASTFDRGNYGYTF	TGTGCCAGCACCTTCGACAGGGGCAACTATGGCTACACCTTC
.	TRBD1	TRBJ1-3	TRBV6-1	CASSAGTVGYTIYF	TGTGCCAGCAGCGCTGGGACAGTGGGTTACACCATATATTTT
.	.	TRBJ2-1	TRBV29-1	CSSRGPTGYNEQFF	TGCAGCTCACGGGGGCCCACGGGGTACAATGAGCAGTTCTTC
.	.	TRBJ1-4	TRBV5-1	CASSFSATNEKLFF	TGCGCCAGCAGCTTCAGTGCAACTAATGAAAAACTGTTTTTT
once	.	TRBJ2-5	TRBV15	CATSRPSGLETQYF	TGTGCCACCAGCAGACCGAGCGGGTTGGAGACCCAGTACTTC
once	.	TRBJ2-1	TRBV25-1	CASSENPGKAYNEQFF	TGTGCCAGCAGTGAGAACCCAGGGAAAGCCTACAATGAGCAGTTCTTC